The clone carrying this TCR beta chain appeared a few times. Its matching antigen is unknown. This specimen comes from a study of T cell responses to AZD1222 COVID-19 vaccine. Across the study: Second-dose recipients at about 4 or about 12 weeks were treated as one pooled group. Study conclusions and caveats: Only six AZD1222 recipients tested seropositive at baseline. When two AZD1222 doses had been given, Spike-specific TCR breadth and depth rose. Donors, mostly white British, included more females; clonal diversity was possibly underestimated.

The method was immunoSEQ multiplex PCR; TCRdb's version includes in-frame clones alone and lacks a portion of them. The sample includes some 140,000 clones, about 90% of them seen just once. The germline V gene encodes CDR1 LNHDA and CDR2 SQIVND (reference sequence). Trimming cost V 2 bases and J 0 bases, with 8 bases left between them. The CDR3 covers 15 residues. The chain employs TRBV19 and TRBJ1-5, with D perhaps matching TRBD1 (5 bases). The source of this sequence is an adult in good health. Sequences were derived from peripheral blood, sampled on day 0 of AZD1222 vaccination. CDR3 DNA sequence: TGTGCCAGTAGTATATGGGGGTATAGCAATCAGCCCCAGCATTTT. The encoded protein is CASSIWGYSNQPQHF.